This section outlines one T cell receptor beta chain sequence together with its context. The antigen is undetermined. The sample is drawn from a study of T-cell memory formation after mild COVID-19. Study outcomes and limitations: Clones shrinking between day 15 and 85 showed a balanced CD4/CD8 split, and those that grew later tilted toward CD4+.

This CDR3 region has 15 residues. V shed 6 bases and J 2 bases; nucleotides not matched to a gene: 4. Germline V lookup: CDR1 LGHNA, CDR2 YSLEER. TCRdb itself ran the 5' RACE reads through MiXCR, one entry per CDR3 protein. Of about 400,000 distinct CDR3 sequences in the sample, approximately 15% were seen once. The chain joins TRBV4-3 to TRBJ2-7; 13 bases are a match to TRBD2. Source material: PBMCs or a T cell subset sorted from them (not recorded which). The clonotype was recovered from a man younger than 30 who had mild COVID-19 (a few samples of this study predate the infection). Cell type and time point are not known. The CDR3 region is CASSQTSGGAYEQYF. The CDR3 nucleotides read TGCGCCAGCAGTCAAACTAGCGGGGGGGCCTACGAGCAGTACTTC.